A single sample is the source of the 28 T cell receptor beta chains below, sequenced in a study of blood T cell repertoires in COVID-19. Clones were sequenced by immunoSEQ multiplex PCR, and TCRdb holds only the in-frame ones, with some missing. The profile shows some 110,000 clones, roughly 80% of them singletons. The sample was peripheral blood. Source of these receptors: a man aged 55 to 70 with acute or convalescent COVID-19.

Turning to this clone: The junction departs from germline at one end; a sequencing error may be responsible. The J gene is TRBJ2-2, the V gene TRBV7-7, with TRBD2 identical over 7 bases. This CDR3 has 15 residues. Germline CDR1 is SSHAT and CDR2 is FNYEAQ (reference sequence). The CDR3 DNA is TGTGCTAGCAGAGCGCTAGCGGAAAACACCGGGGAGCTGTTTTTT. Protein product: CASRALAENTGELFF.

The rearrangement joins TRBV20-1 to TRBJ2-1; no reliable D call. Germline CDR1 and CDR2: DFQATT and SNEGSKA (reference sequence). V was cut by 6 bases and J by 2 bases, with 5 bases left in between. The CDR3 totals 11 residues. DNA of the CDR3: TGCAGTGCGCGTCCCTACAATGAGCAGTTCTTC. It yields the protein CSARPYNEQFF.

The V call is TRBV12-3 or TRBV12-4, the J call TRBJ1-1; D not resolved. Trimming cost V 3 bases and J 1 base, with 6 bases left between them. This CDR3 contains 13 residues. For the CDR3, the DNA is TGTGCCAGCAGTTTGAGTGGGAACACTGAAGCTTTCTTT. This translates into CASSLSGNTEAFF.

This clone occurred once. The CDR3 nucleotides read TGTGCCAGCAGCTATACCGGGACACGGTTGCTGACGAACACCGGGGAGCTGTTTTTT. Translation gives CASSYTGTRLLTNTGELFF. The chain recombines TRBV7-9 with TRBJ2-2; a weak D match, TRBD1 (6 bases). V lost 4 bases to trimming and J lost 0 bases, with 21 bases between them. Germline-derived CDR1 and CDR2 are SEHNR and FQNEAQ (reference sequence). This CDR3 is 19 amino acids long.

This rearrangement joins TRBV5-1 to TRBJ2-3; D is possibly TRBD1 (6 bases). The ends were cut back, 0 bases at V and 2 bases at J, with 19 bases in the middle. The CDR3 contains 18 residues. Per the germline V gene, CDR1 is SGHRS and CDR2 is YFSETQ. Written as DNA, the CDR3 is TGCGCCAGCAGCTTGGCCGGCCCCGGGACAACCATCACAGATACGCAGTATTTT. Amino acid sequence: CASSLAGPGTTITDTQYF.

This clone has more than one count but fewer than ten. This chain connects TRBV2 to TRBJ2-1; D perhaps matches TRBD1 (6 bases). CDR3 length: 14 residues. Trimming removed 10 bases at V and 10 bases at J, with 23 bases between. The germline V gene has CDR1 SNHLY and CDR2 FYNNEI. The CDR3 DNA sequence: TGTGCCACTACACAGGGTGTACCCAGACCCGAGCAGTTCTTC. Its protein product is CATTQGVPRPEQFF.

The V gene is TRBV5-1, the J gene TRBJ2-7; D perhaps matches TRBD1 (6 bases). The CDR3 runs to 16 residues. The germline V gene encodes CDR1 SGHRS and CDR2 YFSETQ. The germline V and J ends were trimmed by 0 bases and 5 bases, with 18 bases remaining between them. The CDR3 loop reads CASSLGREQGKNEQYF. The CDR3 region has the DNA TGCGCCAGCAGCTTGGGGAGAGAGCAGGGGAAGAACGAGCAGTACTTC.

The V and J genes are TRBV3-1 (or the pseudogene TRBV3-2) and TRBJ2-7; 9 bases match TRBD1. V was pared by 1 base and J by 6 bases, with 7 bases of the junction left unmatched. Germline values: CDR1 LGHDT, CDR2 YNNKEL (reference sequence). This CDR3 is 15 amino acids long. The CDR3 sequence is CASSQVDRGFPEQYF. Here the CDR3 DNA reads TGTGCCAGCAGCCAAGTTGACAGGGGGTTCCCCGAGCAGTACTTC.

The J gene is TRBJ1-3, the V gene TRBV19; 7 positions match TRBD1. CDR1 and CDR2 from the germline V gene are LNHDA and SQIVND (reference sequence). CDR3 length equals 17 residues. J gave up 1 base and V 3 bases, and 9 bases lay outside the gene matches. The CDR3: CASSIVTGVVSGNTIYF. The CDR3 nucleotides read TGTGCCAGTAGTATCGTCACAGGGGTTGTTTCTGGAAACACCATATATTTT.

The chain joins TRBV10-1 to TRBJ1-5; maybe TRBD1 (6 bases). Trimming left V 9 bases short and J 2 bases short, with 17 bases between. The germline gives CDR1 WNHNN, CDR2 SYGVQD (reference sequence). CDR3 length: 15 residues. The CDR3 nucleotides read TGCGCCAGTTCTGTGGACAGTTTGTGCAATCAGCCCCAGCATTTT. Protein product: CASSVDSLCNQPQHF.

This clone was seen a handful of times. V usage is TRBV3-1 (or the pseudogene TRBV3-2) and J usage is TRBJ2-3, with 7 bases lining up with TRBD1. CDR1 is LGHDT, CDR2 YNNKEL, per germline (reference sequence). This CDR3 has 16 amino acids. The ends lost 0 bases at V and 3 bases at J; junction bases unmatched: 6. CDR3 nucleotides: TGTGCCAGCAGCCAAGATTTGACAGGGTTTACAGATACGCAGTATTTT. Translation gives CASSQDLTGFTDTQYF.

This clone appeared a few times. The chain links TRBV18 to TRBJ2-7, with TRBD2 identical over 7 bases. Per the germline V gene, CDR1 is KGHSH and CDR2 is LQKENI. J was trimmed by 1 base and V by 5 bases; bases with no gene match: 2. The CDR3 length is 13 residues. Written as DNA, the CDR3 is TGTGCCAGCTCAGGGGGGGTGTCCTACGAGCAGTACTTC. This gives the protein CASSGGVSYEQYF.

This sequence joins TRBV5-4 and TRBJ1-1, with TRBD1 identical over 9 bases. Germline V gives CDR1 SGHNT, CDR2 YYREEE (reference sequence). CDR3 length: 14 residues. J gave up 5 bases and V 1 base, and 3 bases lay outside the gene matches. The CDR3: CASSLIDRGTEAFF. CDR3 in DNA: TGTGCCAGCAGCTTGATTGACAGGGGGACTGAAGCTTTCTTT. The whole variable domain, remainder taken from reference TRBV5-4 and TRBJ1-1, is ETGVTQSPTHLIKTRGQQVTLRCSSQSGHNTVSWYQQALGQGPQFIFQYYREEENGRGNFPPRFSGLQFPNYSSELNVNALELDDSALYLCASSLIDRGTEAFFGQGTRLTVV.

The chain has TRBV15 and TRBJ2-5; D is possibly TRBD1 (5 bases). This CDR3 is 12 amino acids long. CDR1 and CDR2 (germline): LNHNV, YYDKDF (reference sequence). The ends were cut back, 8 bases at V and 2 bases at J, with 9 bases in the middle. CDR3 sequence: CATGKGQETQYF. DNA for the CDR3: TGTGCCACCGGGAAGGGGCAAGAGACCCAGTACTTC.

The chain has TRBV2 and TRBJ2-7; maybe TRBD1 (7 bases). Germline values: CDR1 SNHLY, CDR2 FYNNEI. The CDR3 totals 15 residues. The V end lost 7 bases, the J end lost 0 bases, and 16 bases lay between the germline ends. In DNA, the CDR3 is TGTGCCAGCAAGGGGGCGCGGGGAGGCTCCTACGAGCAGTACTTC. This gives the protein CASKGARGGSYEQYF.

V gene TRBV10-3 combines with J gene TRBJ2-7; 8 bases are a match to TRBD2. With 0 bases clipped from V and 3 bases from J, the junction kept 7 bases outside the gene matches. In germline, CDR1 is ENHRY, CDR2 SYGVKD. This CDR3 has 16 residues. CDR3 DNA: TGTGCCATCAGTGAGTCGTCACCTCGGGAGGGCTACGAGCAGTACTTC. Its translation is CAISESSPREGYEQYF.

This clone was counted between two and nine times. The CDR3 loop reads CASSQRWGQGAYGYTF. CDR3 coding DNA: TGTGCCAGCAGCCAAAGGTGGGGACAGGGGGCCTATGGCTACACCTTC. The chain carries TRBV11-2 and TRBJ1-2; 12 bases fit TRBD1. J lost 4 bases, V lost 5 bases, and 8 bases had no gene match. From germline, CDR1 is SGHAT and CDR2 FQNNGV. The CDR3 runs 16 residues.

V gene TRBV6-1 combines with J gene TRBJ2-7, with a tentative D call TRBD1 (5 bases). V lost 0 bases, J lost 2 bases, and 11 bases lay in between. Germline loops: CDR1 MNHNS, CDR2 SASEGT. The CDR3 contains 15 residues. The CDR3 DNA is TGTGCCAGCAGTGAAGCCCCGACAGTAGCCTACGAGCAGTACTTC. Encoded protein: CASSEAPTVAYEQYF.

This clone was seen repeatedly, ten times or more. V and J are TRBV7-2 and TRBJ1-2, with unresolved D. CDR3 length: 14 residues. CDR1 and CDR2 (germline): SGHTA, FQGNSA. V was pared by 1 base and J by 8 bases, with 14 bases between. The CDR3 reads CASSLEGGWQGYTF. The CDR3, as DNA: TGTGCCAGCAGCTTAGAAGGCGGCTGGCAGGGCTACACCTTC.

This clone appeared a single time. This chain connects TRBV7-8 to TRBJ2-1; 15 bases map to TRBD2. V lost 5 bases, J lost 8 bases, and 7 bases stayed unmatched. The CDR3 contains 16 residues. The germline CDR1 and CDR2 sequences are SGHVS and FQNEAQ. CDR3 bases: TGTGCCAGCAGCCCTAGGACTAGCGGGGGGGGTGATGAGCAGTTCTTC. Amino acids: CASSPRTSGGGDEQFF.

This clone occurred once. CDR3 nucleotide sequence: TGTGCCATCCGGGACAGGGGCTACGAGCAGTACTTC. Translation gives CAIRDRGYEQYF. The chain recombines TRBV21-1 with TRBJ2-7; the listed D gene, TRBD1, was not tested against the DNA. TRBV21-1 is a pseudogene locus. The CDR3 is 12 residues long.

The chain uses TRBV15 and TRBJ2-1; D unresolved. Germline-derived CDR1 and CDR2 are LNHNV and YYDKDF (reference sequence). V was pared by 2 bases and J by 7 bases, with 9 bases between. This CDR3 comprises 13 residues. The CDR3 is CATSRSRENEQFF. CDR3 nucleotides: TGTGCCACCAGCAGATCAAGAGAAAATGAGCAGTTCTTC.

The chain links TRBV4-3 to TRBJ2-6, with TRBD2 identical over 14 bases. The germline CDR1 and CDR2 sequences are LGHNA and YSLEER. V lost 2 bases, J lost 0 bases, and 3 bases stayed unmatched. The CDR3 loop spans 19 amino acids. The CDR3 loop is CASSQKGTSGSSGANVLTF. The CDR3 coding sequence is TGCGCCAGCAGCCAAAAAGGGACTAGCGGGAGCTCTGGGGCCAACGTCCTGACTTTC.

The sample holds a few counts of this clone. The V gene is TRBV3-1 (or the pseudogene TRBV3-2), the J gene TRBJ2-3; 8 bases map to TRBD2. The CDR3 covers 13 residues. Losses at the gene ends were 0 bases for V and 11 bases for J; bases not matched to a gene: 4. Germline V CDR1 and CDR2: LGHDT, YNNKEL (reference sequence). The CDR3 is CASSQEGAGGQYF. The CDR3 DNA is TGTGCCAGCAGCCAAGAAGGGGCGGGAGGGCAGTATTTT.

The chain combines TRBV18 with TRBJ2-3, with 8 bases that match TRBD2. The V and J ends lost 3 bases and 5 bases, in that order; junction bases with no gene match: 10. The V gene's germline CDR1 is KGHSH and CDR2 LQKENI. The CDR3 has 16 residues. The chain's CDR3 is CASSPSGTYAGDTQYF. CDR3 nucleotides: TGTGCCAGCTCACCTAGCGGGACCTACGCCGGAGATACGCAGTATTTT.

This chain uses TRBV7-2 with TRBJ2-7; weak D call: TRBD1 (5 bases). The CDR3 consists of 14 residues. CDR1 SGHTA and CDR2 FQGNSA come from the germline V gene. Trimming cost V 4 bases and J 0 bases, with 10 bases left between them. The DNA of the CDR3 is TGTGCCAGCAGCTCTAGACAGAGCTCCTACGAGCAGTACTTC. This gives the protein CASSSRQSSYEQYF. Supplemented by reference TRBV7-2 and TRBJ2-7, the full variable domain reads GAGVSQSPSNKVTEKGKDVELRCDPISGHTALYWYRQSLGQGLEFLIYFQGNSAPDKSGLPSDRFSAERTGGSVSTLTIQRTQQEDSAVYLCASSSRQSSYEQYFGPGTRLTVT.

The chain carries TRBV7-2 and TRBJ1-5; TRBD1 is a possible D gene (5 bases). V was trimmed by 1 base and J by 5 bases, leaving 6 bases between them. Germline V gene lookup returns CDR1 SGHTA and CDR2 FQGNSA. CDR3 length equals 13 residues. The CDR3 spells CASSLVRDQPQHF. The CDR3, as DNA: TGTGCCAGCAGCTTAGTCAGGGATCAGCCCCAGCATTTT.

The CDR3 DNA sequence: TGTGCCACCAGGTGGGGGGGGAGCACTGAAGCTTTCTTT. Translation: CATRWGGSTEAFF. The chain employs TRBV15 and TRBJ1-1, with a tentative D call TRBD1 (5 bases). In germline, CDR1 is LNHNV, CDR2 YYDKDF (reference sequence). V lost 6 bases, J lost 4 bases, and 12 bases lay in between. The CDR3 covers 13 residues.